This entry concerns a single TCR beta chain. It lacks a known antigen. The sample holds no much larger clone one base away, and base qualities are not on file. V lost 3 bases and J lost 1 base, and the count of bases not matched to a germline gene is 9. The CDR3 measures 16 amino acids from cysteine to phenylalanine. The DNA shown is the 48-base CDR3, in frame from base 1. CDR1 and CDR2 (SGHRS, YFSETQ) derive from the germline V gene. The source of the sample is a study of shared clonotypes between healthy human individuals (dated by TCRdb to about 2020). Background for the entire study: A couple of women and a few men aged 18 to 49 years were included in the cohort. For each donor, three plates each were used for CD4 naive and CD4 memory, two plates were used for CD8 naive, and one plate was used for CD8 memory. The study deeply sequenced blood TCR repertoires of about five healthy adults to estimate repertoire size and the extent of clonotype sharing between individuals. Libraries were prepared and TCR repertoires were sequenced by different laboratories using diverse techniques, in order to increase sequencing depth and limit assay-specific biases. Leukapheresis yielded between about 0.94 and 8.9 billion PBMCs per donor.

TCR CDR3 regions were amplified from genomic DNA by multiplex PCR using the deep immunoSEQ assay. For each cell subset, the extracted genomic DNA was distributed evenly across all wells of several immunoSEQ 96-well plates, and each plate served as one replicate. For sorted subsets, roughly 200 ng of genomic DNA, equivalent to 25,000 to 35,000 T cell genomes, went into each replicate PCR. Purified libraries were quantified with a Qubit 3.0 fluorometer, sized on a Bioanalyzer 2100, and re-quantified with the KAPA Library Quantification kit. Every immunoSEQ 96-well plate was sequenced on a separate single-read 150-cycle Illumina NextSeq 550 flow cell. The original methods were these. Because the immunoSEQ output included only junctional sequences and no quality scores, the filtering could not be the same as the filtering used for full-length reads. To assign V/J genes and CDR3, sequences were annotated against IMGT germline references using PyIR, a Python wrapper for IgBLAST v1.9. Reads were removed for weak V/J assignments (E-value above 1e-6), missing CDR3, stop codons, out-of-frame junctions, or ambiguous translated residues. V3J clonotypes were defined as sequences sharing the same inferred V gene, J gene, and CDR3 amino acid sequence. To compute the percentage overlap between repertoires, the number of shared unique clonotypes was divided by the size of the smaller repertoire. Repertoire richness was assessed with RTK rarefaction, the Chao1 estimator, and Recon v2.1 estimates of unobserved clonotypes. Generation probabilities were computed with OLGA for all TCRbeta clonotypes obtained by the gDNA method from several donors. Held by TCRdb, this immuneACCESS table contains in-frame sequences only and omits some clones. Under half of the omission traces to an unresolved V gene where checked; the cause of the rest is unknown. Clonal size and the V and J genes are those of that table, whereas D and trimming came from the DNA. The sample profile shows roughly 2.2 million clones; just under 95% of them were found once. 0.3% to 0.4% of the sample rests with the top ten.

The donors were healthy, HIV-negative adults who had no recently reported acute infections or vaccinations. Every donor was a Caucasian adult living in Nashville, Tennessee, USA. Magnetic negative selection was used to enrich CD4+ T cells, after which naive cells were positively selected on CD45RA and the negative fraction became the memory subset. Blood was obtained by leukapheresis, after which PBMCs were separated by Ficoll-Histopaque density gradient centrifugation and cryopreserved in liquid nitrogen vapor phase. Analytical flow cytometry was used to check the purity and quantity of each magnetically sorted T cell population. From each sorted fraction, genomic DNA was isolated and quantified by UV absorbance on a Nanodrop 2000c. What the authors observed across the whole study: Sampling was restricted to blood, and TCR repertoires in tissue are likely to differ from TCR repertoires in blood. Pairwise subsampling led to the expectation that sequencing depth would affect the degree of clonotype sharing among donors. Rarefaction of sorted-subset datasets indicated incomplete sequencing despite the large sequencing depth. Because the study included only a small number of donors, the genetic and exposure-history diversity represented was limited. Estimated clonotype richness was generally larger for naive than for memory subsets. Around 5% of naive CD4, 3.5% of naive CD8, around 2.3% of memory CD4, and 0.35% to 0.5% of memory CD8 clonotypes were shared across several donors. Higher generation probabilities were observed for clonotypes shared by all four sorted-subset donors than for non-shared clonotypes.

The receptor was derived from a man aged 18 to 30 in good health. Some clones in this sample may be carry-over from other donors' samples. Sequenced sample: naive CD4+ T cells from PBMCs. This specimen's cell subset or site label, per the study, means: CD45RA+ positively selected. The rearranged chain carries TRBV5-1 and TRBJ2-7; 8 nucleotides in the junction match TRBD1. Here the CDR3 is given as CASSSRDRGESYEQYF. The DNA reads as follows: TGCGCCAGCAGCTCTCGAGACAGGGGAGAATCCTACGAGCAGTACTTC.